The 17 T cell receptor beta chains listed next were all sequenced from one sample in a study of monozygotic twins with inflammatory bowel disease. TCRdb re-called the 5' RACE reads and gives one entry per CDR3 protein, without DNA. The data show about 380,000 distinct CDR3 sequences, and the top ten clones hold 2.5% to 3%. Specimen: blood. These receptors originate from a human donor with ulcerative colitis or Crohn's disease, or a healthy co-twin of an affected twin (not recorded which).

The chain uses TRBV9 and TRBJ2-1; the TCRdb call, TRBD1, lacks DNA for checking. This CDR3 has 14 residues. Germline V gene sequence: CDR1 SGDLS, CDR2 YYNGEE. The chain's CDR3 is CASSYRQGADEQFF.

The chain employs TRBV5-1 and TRBJ1-2; lacking DNA, the TRBD1 call made by TCRdb goes unchecked. The CDR3 has 17 residues. Germline-derived CDR1 and CDR2 are SGHRS and YFSETQ. CDR3 protein: CASSLSFGQGVGYGYTF.

The chain is built from TRBV7-6 and TRBJ1-1; TCRdb reports TRBD1, a call that lacks DNA to check it against. This CDR3 spans 13 amino acids. The V gene's germline CDR1 is SGHVS and CDR2 FNYEAQ. This CDR3 is CASSSDRVAEAFF.

This chain joins TRBV5-1 and TRBJ2-1; TCRdb's D call, TRBD2, is unchecked because there is no DNA. The germline V gene has CDR1 SGHRS and CDR2 YFSETQ. The CDR3 has 18 residues. CDR3: CASRLGLAGGPLYNEQFF.

This rearrangement joins TRBV11-3 to TRBJ2-6. The CDR3 is 17 amino acids. Germline CDR1 and CDR2: SGHNT and YENEEA. The CDR3 loop is CASSLAPPGAGANVLTF.

V and J are TRBV7-6 and TRBJ2-5. The CDR3 contains 13 residues. The V gene's germline CDR1 is SGHVS and CDR2 FNYEAQ. The CDR3 reads CASSLYGEETQYF. Full variable domain (outside the CDR3, taken from reference TRBV7-6 and TRBJ2-5): GAGVSQSPRYKVTKRGQDVALRCDPISGHVSLYWYRQALGQGPEFLTYFNYEAQQDKSGLPNDRFSAERPEGSISTLTIQRTEQRDSAMYRCASSLYGEETQYFGPGTRLLVL.

The V gene is TRBV4-2, the J gene TRBJ2-5; the D call of TRBD1 rests on TCRdb alone, since no DNA is present to check it. The length of the CDR3 is 16 residues. In germline, CDR1 is LGHNA, CDR2 YNFKEQ. The CDR3: CASSQETGMGGETQYF.

The chain combines TRBV4-2 with TRBJ1-5; TCRdb calls TRBD1, which cannot be checked without DNA. The CDR3 is 21 residues long. CDR1 is LGHNA and CDR2 is YNFKEQ in the germline V gene. The CDR3 is CASREKDRARPRSYSNQPQHF.

The chain couples TRBV9 to TRBJ2-7; the TRBD1 assignment by TCRdb is unverifiable without DNA. Germline V gene sequence: CDR1 SGDLS, CDR2 YYNGEE. The CDR3 loop spans 13 amino acids. CDR3 region: CASSVGFRGEQYF.

CDR3 loop: CSVGQDRYEQYF. V and J are TRBV29-1 and TRBJ2-7; as DNA is missing, the TRBD1 call by TCRdb cannot be tested. CDR3 length: 12 residues. Germline loops: CDR1 SQVTM, CDR2 ANQGSEA.

J is TRBJ2-2 and V is TRBV6-1; TCRdb picks TRBD1, but there is no DNA to check that call. The V gene's germline CDR1 is MNHNS and CDR2 SASEGT. This CDR3 spans 15 amino acids. The CDR3 spells CASKTGLTNTGELFF.

The CDR3 loop reads CASSSYLAGLYTQYF. This chain connects TRBV9 to TRBJ2-3; TCRdb picks TRBD2, but there is no DNA to check that call. The germline V gene has CDR1 SGDLS and CDR2 YYNGEE. This CDR3 has 15 amino acids.

The chain couples TRBV9 to TRBJ1-1. Per the germline V gene, CDR1 is SGDLS and CDR2 is YYNGEE. The CDR3 is made up of 14 amino acids. CDR3 amino acids: CASSVRARGTEAFF.

This chain's CDR3 is CASSLLGQVSYEQYF. The chain links TRBV7-9 to TRBJ2-7; absent DNA, TCRdb's TRBD1 call cannot be checked. The germline V gene has CDR1 SEHNR and CDR2 FQNEAQ (reference sequence). This CDR3 has 15 amino acids. Variable domain in full (rest from reference TRBV7-9 and TRBJ2-7): DTGVSQNPRHKITKRGQNVTFRCDPISEHNRLYWYRQTLGQGPEFLTYFQNEAQLEKSRLLSDRFSAERPKGSFSTLEIQRTEQGDSAMYLCASSLLGQVSYEQYFGPGTRLTVT.

The chain joins TRBV7-6 to TRBJ2-6; there is no DNA to check the TCRdb D call of TRBD2. CDR3 length: 16 residues. CDR1 is SGHVS and CDR2 is FNYEAQ in the germline V gene. This chain's CDR3 is CASSLALGGGANVLTF.

The chain joins TRBV18 to TRBJ1-2; the TRBD1 assignment by TCRdb is unverifiable without DNA. CDR3 size: 16 residues. The germline CDR1 and CDR2 sequences are KGHSH and LQKENI. The CDR3 is CASSPGRDRVNYGYTF.

V and J are TRBV10-2 and TRBJ2-7. Germline V gene lookup returns CDR1 WSHSY and CDR2 SAAADI. There are 11 residues in the CDR3. CDR3 loop: CASRLNYEQYF.